The next 30 T cell receptor beta chains were all read from a single sample in a study of cytomegalovirus exposure and HLA in healthy donors. The PCR made use of 60 Vbeta and 13 Jbeta primers. Assay: immunoSEQ multiplex PCR; the TCRdb copy retains only in-frame clones and omits some. The sample lists 90,000 or so clones, around 70% occurring once. Sample: PBMCs. All receptors come from a woman aged 45-65 years in good health and CMV-seropositive.

This rearrangement joins TRBV28 to TRBJ1-1; D uncertain. Germline V CDR1 and CDR2: MDHEN, SYDVKM. V lost 9 bases, J lost 1 base, and 15 bases lay in between. The CDR3 totals 14 residues. The CDR3 DNA sequence: TGTGCCAGTACCGTTTCTCCGCGGAACACTGAAGCTTTCTTT. Its protein is CASTVSPRNTEAFF.

The chain couples TRBV29-1 to TRBJ2-5, with TRBD2 as a possible D gene (5 bases). The CDR3 length is 13 residues. The germline V gene has CDR1 SQVTM and CDR2 ANQGSEA. The ends were cut back, 7 bases at V and 0 bases at J, with 12 bases in the middle. The CDR3, as DNA: TGCAGCGCCGGGATGTCGGACCAAGAGACCCAGTACTTC. As protein: CSAGMSDQETQYF.

The chain employs TRBV5-6 and TRBJ2-1, with a weak D call TRBD2 (6 bases). Germline V gene lookup returns CDR1 SGHDT and CDR2 YYEEEE. The CDR3 is 16 amino acids. Trimming pared 4 bases from V and 0 bases from J, leaving 14 bases between. CDR3 in DNA: TGTGCCAGCAGCAGGGACTTCCGAAGCTCCTACAATGAGCAGTTCTTC. Its protein is CASSRDFRSSYNEQFF.

The DNA for the CDR3 is TGTGCCAGCAGTTACCAGAACTCCTACAATGAGCAGTTCTTC. Protein sequence: CASSYQNSYNEQFF. The chain has TRBV6-5 and TRBJ2-1; D is uncertain. The CDR3 covers 14 residues. V was pared by 2 bases and J by 0 bases, with 5 bases between. Germline V gene sequence: CDR1 MNHEY, CDR2 SVGAGI.

On this clone: In the same sample, other DNA sequences code for this CDR3. The rearrangement uses TRBV11-3 and TRBJ2-1; D is possibly TRBD2 (6 bases). Trimming took off 5 bases at V and 0 bases at J, with 14 bases between the two ends. The CDR3 extends over 16 amino acids. The germline V gene has CDR1 SGHNT and CDR2 YENEEA. The CDR3 nucleotides are TGTGCCAGCAGCCCAGGTGGGGGGTTCTCCTACAATGAGCAGTTCTTC. Translation: CASSPGGGFSYNEQFF. Based on the CDR3 plus reference TRBV11-3 and TRBJ2-1, the full variable domain is EAGVVQSPRYKIIEKKQPVAFWCNPISGHNTLYWYLQNLGQGPELLIRYENEEAVDDSQLPKDRFSAERLKGVDSTLKIQPAELGDSAVYLCASSPGGGFSYNEQFFGPGTRLTVL.

The chain has TRBV4-2 and TRBJ1-4; D is undetermined. Trimming left V 2 bases short and J 0 bases short, with 10 bases between. The germline V gene has CDR1 LGHNA and CDR2 YNFKEQ. CDR3 size: 16 residues. The CDR3 loop reads CASSQPDIATNEKLFF. The CDR3 coding sequence is TGTGCCAGCAGCCAACCCGACATTGCAACTAATGAAAAACTGTTTTTT.

V is TRBV18 and J is TRBJ2-7; maybe TRBD1 (6 bases). The CDR3 length is 13 residues. With 6 bases removed from V and 4 bases from J, the gap between germline ends came to 13 bases. CDR1 is KGHSH and CDR2 is LQKENI in the germline V gene. The CDR3 sequence is CASSPTGSYEQYF. CDR3 sequence (DNA): TGTGCCAGCTCTCCGACAGGAAGTTACGAGCAGTACTTC. Full variable domain (rest looked up from reference TRBV18 and TRBJ2-7): NAGVMQNPRHLVRRRGQEARLRCSPMKGHSHVYWYRQLPEEGLKFMVYLQKENIIDESGMPKERFSAEFPKEGPSILRIQQVVRGDSAAYFCASSPTGSYEQYFGPGTRLTVT.

V gene TRBV5-1 combines with J gene TRBJ2-7; D not resolved. Trimming left V 0 bases short and J 2 bases short, with 12 bases between. Per germline, CDR1 SGHRS and CDR2 YFSETQ. The CDR3 has 15 residues. The CDR3 DNA reads TGCGCCAGCAGCTTGGCCGGTAAAGAAGCCTACGAGCAGTACTTC. Translating it yields CASSLAGKEAYEQYF.

In nucleotides, the CDR3 is TGTGCCAGCAGCTTATGGGGGCTCGGGGCAGCCTACAATGAGCAGTTCTTC. Its protein is CASSLWGLGAAYNEQFF. The genes are TRBV7-8 and TRBJ2-1; perhaps TRBD1 as D (6 bases). Per the germline V gene, CDR1 is SGHVS and CDR2 is FQNEAQ. The CDR3 extends over 17 amino acids. V was shortened by 2 bases and J by 2 bases, with 16 bases between the two germline ends. The variable domain in full, completed from reference TRBV7-8 and TRBJ2-1, reads GAGVSQSPRYKVAKRGQDVALRCDPISGHVSLFWYQQALGQGPEFLTYFQNEAQLDKSGLPSDRFFAERPEGSVSTLKIQRTQQEDSAVYLCASSLWGLGAAYNEQFFGPGTRLTVL.

The genes are TRBV9 and TRBJ2-3, with 7 bases fitting TRBD1. The CDR3 has 16 amino acids. Trimming cost V 0 bases and J 1 base; bases outside gene matches: 5. CDR1 is SGDLS, CDR2 YYNGEE, per germline. CDR3 region: CASSVAGQVGTDTQYF. CDR3 bases: TGTGCCAGCAGCGTAGCAGGACAGGTGGGCACAGATACGCAGTATTTT.

The chain combines TRBV14 with TRBJ2-7, with a weak D call TRBD2 (6 bases). CDR1 is SGHDN and CDR2 is FVKESK in the germline V gene. There are 14 residues in the CDR3. Trimming removed 1 base at V and 10 bases at J, with 17 bases between. The CDR3 here is CASSQGRAGQPQYF. Here the CDR3 DNA reads TGTGCCAGCAGCCAAGGCCGAGCGGGCCAGCCCCAGTACTTC.

V and J are TRBV27 and TRBJ2-7, with 8 bases fitting TRBD1. Germline V CDR1 and CDR2: MNHEY, SMNVEV (reference sequence). The V and J ends lost 4 bases and 4 bases, in that order; junction bases with no gene match: 12. The CDR3 runs 16 residues. The CDR3 region is CASSSWPRTGNYEQYF. The CDR3 DNA sequence: TGTGCCAGCAGTTCCTGGCCCAGGACAGGGAATTACGAGCAGTACTTC.

The rearrangement links TRBV13 to TRBJ2-7, with 10 positions matching TRBD2. CDR3 length equals 16 residues. With V trimmed by 1 base and J by 0 bases, 3 bases remained unmatched. Germline V gives CDR1 PRHDT, CDR2 FYEKMQ (reference sequence). The CDR3 protein is CASSLEAGGYSYEQYF. The CDR3 nucleotides read TGTGCCAGCAGCTTAGAAGCGGGAGGGTACTCCTACGAGCAGTACTTC.

The chain combines TRBV9 with TRBJ2-7; D may be TRBD2 (6 bases). Trimming stripped 0 bases from V and 3 bases from J, with 10 bases between. Germline CDR1 is SGDLS and CDR2 is YYNGEE. The CDR3 contains 14 residues. Here the CDR3 DNA reads TGTGCCAGCAGCGTAGGGCTTAGCGGCTACGAGCAGTACTTC. Translation: CASSVGLSGYEQYF.

This chain connects TRBV7-2 to TRBJ1-2; 8 bases align to TRBD1. Germline values: CDR1 SGHTA, CDR2 FQGNSA. This CDR3 region has 15 residues. After removal of 4 bases from V and 4 bases from J, the junction contained 8 bases not matched to a gene. CDR3 coding DNA: TGTGCCAGCAGCTCCCGGACAGGGCGCGGCTATGGCTACACCTTC. Its protein product is CASSSRTGRGYGYTF.

This clone occurred once. The chain is built from TRBV7-9 and TRBJ2-7; no definite D call. CDR1 is SEHNR and CDR2 is FQNEAQ in the germline V gene (reference sequence). The CDR3 runs 13 residues. Trimming left V 1 base short and J 3 bases short, with 7 bases between. The CDR3 loop reads CASSLGTFYEQYF. CDR3 DNA: TGTGCCAGCAGCTTAGGTACATTCTACGAGCAGTACTTC.

This chain connects TRBV28 to TRBJ1-2; the D gene is possibly TRBD1 (6 bases). Germline V gene sequence: CDR1 MDHEN, CDR2 SYDVKM. The CDR3 runs 14 residues. V lost 7 bases and J lost 4, with 16 bases in between. The CDR3 DNA is TGTGCCAGCACCTTGGGGGCCACCCCCTATGGCTACACCTTC. Translation: CASTLGATPYGYTF.

The rearrangement joins TRBV2 to TRBJ1-2; D gene unclear. The ends were cut back, 3 bases at V and 4 bases at J, with 18 bases in the middle. There are 16 residues in the CDR3. Germline lookup yields CDR1 SNHLY and CDR2 FYNNEI. The CDR3 DNA reads TGTGCCAGCAGTGACCCGGAGAGAGAGGTCCGCTATGGCTACACCTTC. It is translated as CASSDPEREVRYGYTF.

The table lists this clone with a few counts. A junction end diverges from the germline sequence, so it may reflect a read error. This rearrangement joins TRBV7-9 to TRBJ2-6; D is undetermined. Germline lookup yields CDR1 SEHNR and CDR2 FQNEAQ (reference sequence). The CDR3 totals 14 residues. CDR3 DNA: TGTTCCAGCAGCTCTAGCTCTGGGGCCAACGTCCTGACTTTC. Residues: CSSSSSSGANVLTF.

The rearrangement uses TRBV9 and TRBJ2-1; D is uncertain. CDR3 length equals 17 residues. Germline CDR1 SGDLS, CDR2 YYNGEE. Trimming shortened V by 2 bases and J by 0 bases, and 15 bases separated the two germline ends. The CDR3 loop reads CASSVKSLLSSYNEQFF. In DNA, the CDR3 is TGTGCCAGCAGCGTGAAGAGCCTACTTAGCTCCTACAATGAGCAGTTCTTC.

In this sample, this clone turned up once. V and J are TRBV5-1 and TRBJ2-7; 7 bases align to TRBD2. Germline V gene lookup returns CDR1 SGHRS and CDR2 YFSETQ. CDR3 size: 15 residues. The trim removed 3 bases at V and 0 bases at J, leaving 6 bases unmatched. CDR3 DNA: TGCGCCAGCAGCTGGGGCGGGAGTAGCTCCTACGAGCAGTACTTC. Residues: CASSWGGSSSYEQYF.

CDR3 region: CASSDPAGEDEKLFF. As DNA, the CDR3 is TGCGCCAGCAGTGACCCGGCTGGGGAGGATGAAAAACTGTTTTTT. The chain joins TRBV10-2 to TRBJ1-4, with D unclear. CDR3 length: 15 amino acids. The germline gives CDR1 WSHSY, CDR2 SAAADI. V shed 3 bases and J shed 6 bases, with 14 bases lying between them.

V and J are TRBV11-3 and TRBJ2-5, with D unclear. In germline, CDR1 is SGHNT, CDR2 YENEEA. There are 15 residues in the CDR3. The ends were cut back, 5 bases at V and 5 bases at J, with 18 bases in the middle. The CDR3 DNA is TGTGCCAGCAGCCCCCGTGGCCCAGGCTGGGAGACCCAGTACTTC. Protein product: CASSPRGPGWETQYF.

This clone was picked up a small number of times. The chain recombines TRBV28 with TRBJ1-2, with 8 bases lining up with TRBD1. The V gene end was trimmed by 6 bases and the J gene end by 3 bases; junction bases not matched to a gene: 9. The CDR3 has 15 residues. The germline CDR1 and CDR2 sequences are MDHEN and SYDVKM. The DNA for the CDR3 is TGTGCCAGCAGAACAGGGGGGGAAGGGGACTATGGCTACACCTTC. Translated, it gives CASRTGGEGDYGYTF.

The V and J genes are TRBV5-6 and TRBJ1-2, with 7 bases that match TRBD1. The J segment lost 5 bases and the V segment lost 2 bases, leaving 6 bases of the junction unmatched. The CDR3 length is 14 residues. Germline-derived CDR1 and CDR2 are SGHDT and YYEEEE. CDR3 sequence: CASSFDRVEYGYTF. For the CDR3, the DNA is TGTGCCAGCAGCTTTGACAGGGTTGAATATGGCTACACCTTC.

The chain links TRBV29-1 to TRBJ1-1, with D maybe TRBD1 (5 bases). This CDR3 is built from 11 residues. The germline gives CDR1 SQVTM, CDR2 ANQGSEA. V lost 7 bases and J 2 bases, leaving 8 bases between the germline ends. In nucleotides, the CDR3 is TGCAGCGCTGGGGCCAACACTGAAGCTTTCTTT. It specifies CSAGANTEAFF.

This sequence joins TRBV10-3 and TRBJ2-7; the match to TRBD2 covers 11 bases. J gave up 1 base and V 10 bases, and 15 bases lay outside the gene matches. Germline lookup yields CDR1 ENHRY and CDR2 SYGVKD. This CDR3 has 17 residues. The CDR3 protein is CATLTTERLAGSYEQYF. For the CDR3, the DNA is TGTGCCACCCTTACTACCGAGAGACTAGCGGGGTCCTACGAGCAGTACTTC.

Of note for this clone: One junction end disagrees with the germline gene, perhaps due to a read error. The genes are TRBV10-3 and TRBJ2-1; 12 bases fit TRBD2. Germline V gives CDR1 ENHRY, CDR2 SYGVKD. The CDR3 runs 17 residues. As DNA, the CDR3 is TGTGCCATCAGTGAACCCGGGACTAGCGGGTCCTTCAATGAGCAGTTCTTC. This sequence encodes CAISEPGTSGSFNEQFF.

A few counts support this clone. This sequence joins TRBV15 and TRBJ2-1; tentative D call: TRBD2 (5 bases). This CDR3 spans 14 amino acids. V was pared by 9 bases and J by 1 base, with 13 bases between. Per the germline V gene, CDR1 is LNHNV and CDR2 is YYDKDF (reference sequence). For the CDR3, the DNA is TGTGCCACTCGGCGGGTCCCTTCCTACAATGAGCAGTTCTTC. Translating it yields CATRRVPSYNEQFF.

DNA of the CDR3: TGTGCCAGCAGTTTTGGCGGAGGAAACACCATATATTTT. Its translation: CASSFGGGNTIYF. The J gene is TRBJ1-3, the V gene TRBV27; D remains ambiguous. CDR1 is MNHEY, CDR2 SMNVEV, per germline (reference sequence). CDR3 length: 13 amino acids. The V end lost 3 bases, the J end lost 4 bases, and 7 bases lay between the germline ends.